This T cell receptor (beta chain) was identified during a study of T-cell memory formation after mild COVID-19. TCRdb reprocessed the 5' RACE reads via MiXCR and lists one record per CDR3 protein. Here the sample spans 550,000 to 650,000 distinct CDR3 sequences, around a sixth being singletons. Looked up from germline, CDR1 is MRHNA and CDR2 is SNTAGT. The V and J ends lost 1 base and 7 bases respectively, with 11 bases between them. This CDR3 has 14 residues. The source is an adult woman who had mild COVID-19 (a few samples of this study predate the infection). Cell type and time point are not known. Material: PBMCs or a T cell subset sorted from them (not recorded which). The chain employs TRBV6-4 and TRBJ2-1, with D perhaps TRBD1 or TRBD2 (6 bases each). DNA for the CDR3: TGTGCCAGCAGTGACTTCTCGGGGGCGAATGAGCAGTTCTTC. This gives the protein CASSDFSGANEQFF.